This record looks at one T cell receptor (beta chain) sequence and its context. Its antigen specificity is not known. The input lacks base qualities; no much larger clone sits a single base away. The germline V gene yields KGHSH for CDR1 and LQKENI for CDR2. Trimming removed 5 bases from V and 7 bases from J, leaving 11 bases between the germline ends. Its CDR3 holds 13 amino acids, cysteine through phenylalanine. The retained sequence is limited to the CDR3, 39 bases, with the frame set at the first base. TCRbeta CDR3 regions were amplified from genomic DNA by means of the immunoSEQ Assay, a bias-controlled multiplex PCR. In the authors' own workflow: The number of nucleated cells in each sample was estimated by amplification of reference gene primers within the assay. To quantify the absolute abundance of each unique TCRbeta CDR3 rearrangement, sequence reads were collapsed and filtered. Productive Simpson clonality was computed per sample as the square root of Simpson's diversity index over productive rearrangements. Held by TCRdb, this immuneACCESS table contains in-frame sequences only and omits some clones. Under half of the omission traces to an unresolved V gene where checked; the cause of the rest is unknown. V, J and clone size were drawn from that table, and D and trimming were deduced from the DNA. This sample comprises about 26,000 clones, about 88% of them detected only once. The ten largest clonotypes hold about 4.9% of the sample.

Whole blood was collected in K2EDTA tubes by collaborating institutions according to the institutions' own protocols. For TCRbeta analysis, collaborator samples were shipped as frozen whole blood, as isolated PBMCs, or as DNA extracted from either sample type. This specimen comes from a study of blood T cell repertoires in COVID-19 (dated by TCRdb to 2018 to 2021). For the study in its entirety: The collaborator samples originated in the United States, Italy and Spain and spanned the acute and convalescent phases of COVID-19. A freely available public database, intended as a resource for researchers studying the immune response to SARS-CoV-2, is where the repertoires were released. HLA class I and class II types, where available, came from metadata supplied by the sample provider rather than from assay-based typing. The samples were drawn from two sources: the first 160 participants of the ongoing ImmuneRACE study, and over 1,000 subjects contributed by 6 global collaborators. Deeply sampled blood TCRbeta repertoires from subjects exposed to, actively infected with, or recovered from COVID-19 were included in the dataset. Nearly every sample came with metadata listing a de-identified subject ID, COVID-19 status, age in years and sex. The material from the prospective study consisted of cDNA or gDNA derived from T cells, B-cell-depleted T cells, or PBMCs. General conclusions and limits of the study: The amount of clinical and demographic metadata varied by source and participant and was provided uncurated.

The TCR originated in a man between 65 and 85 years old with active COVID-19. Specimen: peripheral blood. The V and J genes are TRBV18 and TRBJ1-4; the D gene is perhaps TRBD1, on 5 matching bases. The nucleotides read TGTGCCAGCTCATCCCGACAGAGTGAAAAACTGTTTTTT. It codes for CASSSRQSEKLFF.